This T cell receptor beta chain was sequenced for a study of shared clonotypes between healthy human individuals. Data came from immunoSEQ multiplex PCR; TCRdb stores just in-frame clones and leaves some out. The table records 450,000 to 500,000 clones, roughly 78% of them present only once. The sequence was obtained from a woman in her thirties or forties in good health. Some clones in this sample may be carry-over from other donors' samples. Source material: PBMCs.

This chain's CDR3 is CASKTADTGELFF. The CDR3 nucleotides are TGTGCCAGCAAAACTGCCGACACCGGGGAGCTGTTTTTT. The chain couples TRBV21-1 to TRBJ2-2; the table calls TRBD2, which could not be checked here. TRBV21-1 is a known pseudogene. The CDR3 length is 13 residues.